The T cell receptor beta chain under discussion was sequenced for a study of T cell responses to AZD1222 COVID-19 vaccine. Study results and caveats: Reportedly, close to half of spike-specific TCRs are directed against unmutated variant regions. Females made up more of the donors, who were largely white British, and clonal diversity may have come out too low.

V was pared by 3 bases and J by 8 bases, with 17 bases between. There are 16 residues in the CDR3. CDR1 and CDR2 (germline): SGHTA, FQGNSA. This table comes from immunoSEQ multiplex PCR, and its TCRdb copy is limited to in-frame clones, with some not included. The sample lists 90,000 to 110,000 clones, 90% to 95% seen once, with around 7% in the top ten. Turning to this clone: Its specificity is unknown.

The J gene is TRBJ1-6, the V gene TRBV7-2; no definite D call. This clonotype originated in an adult in good health. Sample: peripheral blood, taken on day 0 of AZD1222 vaccination. Here the CDR3 DNA reads TGTGCCAGCAGCTTCTCCGGACGTATCGTTGATTCACCCCTCCACTTT. This sequence encodes CASSFSGRIVDSPLHF.